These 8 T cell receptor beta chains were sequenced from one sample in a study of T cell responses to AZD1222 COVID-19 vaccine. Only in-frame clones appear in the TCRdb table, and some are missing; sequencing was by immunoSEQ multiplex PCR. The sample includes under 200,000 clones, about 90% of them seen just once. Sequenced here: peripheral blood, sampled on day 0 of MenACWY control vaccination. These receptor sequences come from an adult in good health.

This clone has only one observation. The CDR3 DNA is TGTGCCAGCAGCTTAGACGGGTTTTGGGAGACCCAGTACTTC. As protein: CASSLDGFWETQYF. The chain couples TRBV7-2 to TRBJ2-5, with unresolved D. The CDR3 totals 14 residues. Germline V CDR1 and CDR2: SGHTA, FQGNSA. Trimming stripped 1 base from V and 5 bases from J, with 11 bases between.

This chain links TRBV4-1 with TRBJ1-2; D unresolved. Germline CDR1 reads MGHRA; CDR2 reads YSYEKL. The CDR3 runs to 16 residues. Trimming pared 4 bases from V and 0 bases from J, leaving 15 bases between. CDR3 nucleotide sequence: TGCGCCAGCAGCCCAGACCCGGACGGGACTAACTATGGCTACACCTTC. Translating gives CASSPDPDGTNYGYTF.

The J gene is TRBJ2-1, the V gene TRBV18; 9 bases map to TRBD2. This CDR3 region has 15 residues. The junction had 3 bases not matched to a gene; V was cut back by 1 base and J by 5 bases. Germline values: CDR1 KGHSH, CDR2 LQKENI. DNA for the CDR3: TGTGCCAGCTCACCACAGGCGGGAGGGCACAATGAGCAGTTCTTC. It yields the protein CASSPQAGGHNEQFF. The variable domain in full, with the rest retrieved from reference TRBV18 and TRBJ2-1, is NAGVMQNPRHLVRRRGQEARLRCSPMKGHSHVYWYRQLPEEGLKFMVYLQKENIIDESGMPKERFSAEFPKEGPSILRIQQVVRGDSAAYFCASSPQAGGHNEQFFGPGTRLTVL.

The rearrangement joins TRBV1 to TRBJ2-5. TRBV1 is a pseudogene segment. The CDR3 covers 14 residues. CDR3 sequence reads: CTSSPAPAGETQYF. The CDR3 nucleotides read TGCACCAGCAGCCCCGCTCCAGCTGGGGAGACCCAGTACTTC.

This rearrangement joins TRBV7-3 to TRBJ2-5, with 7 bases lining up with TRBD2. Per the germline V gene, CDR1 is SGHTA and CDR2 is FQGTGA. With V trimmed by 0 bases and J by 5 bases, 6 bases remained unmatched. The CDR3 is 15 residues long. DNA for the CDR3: TGTGCCAGCAGCTTAACGGGAGGGGCAGGGGAGACCCAGTACTTC. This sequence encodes CASSLTGGAGETQYF.

Here the CDR3 DNA reads TGTGCCAGCAGGGACGGGGTCACTGAAGCTTTCTTT. Translating gives CASRDGVTEAFF. This chain links TRBV6-5 with TRBJ1-1; D is undetermined. This CDR3 contains 12 residues. Germline loops: CDR1 MNHEY, CDR2 SVGAGI. Trimming left V 6 bases short and J 4 bases short, with 9 bases between.

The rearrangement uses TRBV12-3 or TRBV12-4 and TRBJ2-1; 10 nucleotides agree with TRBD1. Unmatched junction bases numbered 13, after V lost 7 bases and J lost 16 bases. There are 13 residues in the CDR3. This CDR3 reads CASTQPAGTGVFF. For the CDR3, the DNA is TGTGCCAGCACCCAACCTGCCGGGACAGGGGTCTTCTTC.

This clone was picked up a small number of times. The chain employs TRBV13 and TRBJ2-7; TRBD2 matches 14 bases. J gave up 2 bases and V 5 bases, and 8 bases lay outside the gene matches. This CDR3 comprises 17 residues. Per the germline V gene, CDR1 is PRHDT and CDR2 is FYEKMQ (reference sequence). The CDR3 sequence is CASSHLGLAGDTYEQYF. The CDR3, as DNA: TGTGCCAGCAGCCACCTGGGACTAGCGGGAGATACCTACGAGCAGTACTTC.